This passage covers 12 T cell receptor beta chains from one sample sequenced in a study of T-cell memory formation after mild COVID-19. TCRdb used MiXCR to reprocess the 5' RACE reads, holding one entry per CDR3 protein. The sample records hundreds of thousands of distinct CDR3 sequences, around a sixth being singletons. Sequenced input: PBMCs or a T cell subset sorted from them (not recorded which). These receptors all stem from an adult woman who had mild COVID-19 (a few samples of this study predate the infection). Cell type and time point are not known.

The chain joins TRBV11-3 to TRBJ2-3; TRBD2 is a possible D gene (6 bases). Germline CDR1 SGHNT, CDR2 YENEEA. The CDR3 is made up of 15 amino acids. The V gene lost 2 bases and the J gene lost 0 bases, with 9 bases spanning the gap. The CDR3 bases are TGTGCCAGCAGCTTAATACGGGGGAGCACAGATACGCAGTATTTT. Translating gives CASSLIRGSTDTQYF.

This clonotype has a single count. The V gene is TRBV14, the J gene TRBJ2-7; D gene unclear. The CDR3 sequence is 11 residues long. Deletions cut 1 base from V and 8 bases from J, with 6 bases between. The germline gives CDR1 SGHDN, CDR2 FVKESK. The CDR3 DNA reads TGTGCCAGCAGCCAAGGGGTACAGCAGTACTTC. Translation: CASSQGVQQYF.

This clonotype was counted once. The conserved closing phenylalanine or tryptophan is absent in this CDR3, likely reflecting a read error. The chain employs TRBV18 and TRBJ1-2; D gene unclear. The CDR3 is made up of 15 amino acids. The germline V gene encodes CDR1 KGHSH and CDR2 LQKENI. V lost 3 bases to trimming and J lost 4 bases, with 15 bases between them. In DNA, the CDR3 is TGTGCCAGCTCACCCGTGGCCGGACGGGGCTATGGCTACACCTAC. Translated, it gives CASSPVAGRGYGYTY.

V gene TRBV5-5 combines with J gene TRBJ2-2; TRBD2 is a possible D gene (5 bases). The CDR3 runs to 13 residues. V shed 6 bases and J shed 5 bases, with 11 bases lying between them. Germline V gene sequence: CDR1 SGHKS, CDR2 YYEKEE (reference sequence). CDR3 nucleotides: TGTGCCAGCACCCTGAGGGAAACCGGGGAGCTGTTTTTT. It yields the protein CASTLRETGELFF.

This clonotype has just a few counts. V gene TRBV7-9 combines with J gene TRBJ2-7; 8 positions agree with TRBD1. The CDR3 is 15 residues long. CDR1 is SEHNR, CDR2 FQNEAQ, per germline (reference sequence). J lost 4 bases, V lost 4 bases, and 9 bases had no gene match. CDR3 sequence: CASSSSGQGLYEQYF. DNA of the CDR3: TGTGCCAGCAGCTCCTCAGGACAGGGATTATACGAGCAGTACTTC.

CDR3 loop: CATSTTQGIGNYGYTF. In DNA, the CDR3 is TGTGCCACCAGTACTACACAGGGGATTGGCAACTATGGCTACACCTTC. The chain carries TRBV24-1 and TRBJ1-2, with 7 bases that match TRBD1. Germline CDR1 and CDR2: KGHDR and SFDVKD. Trimming at V came to 6 bases and at J to 2 bases, leaving 11 bases not matched to a gene. This CDR3 has 16 amino acids.

As regards this clonotype: This sequence may be a read error, since a much larger clone differs from it by one base. The chain carries TRBV4-2 and TRBJ2-3; 7 bases line up with TRBD2. Germline loops: CDR1 LGHNA, CDR2 YNFKEQ. The CDR3 totals 15 residues. The J segment lost 2 bases and the V segment lost 1 base, leaving 3 bases of the junction unmatched. CDR3 nucleotide sequence: TGTGCCAGCAGCCAAGGGGCGGGAGCCACAGATACGCAGTATTTT. Protein: CASSQGAGATDTQYF.

In this sample, this clonotype turned up a few times. The chain recombines TRBV6-2 or TRBV6-3 with TRBJ1-2, with D maybe TRBD1 (5 bases). This CDR3 contains 13 residues. In germline, CDR1 is MNHEY, CDR2 SVGEGT. V dropped 2 bases and J dropped 8 bases, with 12 bases sitting between them. The DNA of the CDR3 is TGTGCCAGCAGTTACGCGGGACGTCGAGGCTACACCTTC. The encoded protein is CASSYAGRRGYTF.

The V and J genes are TRBV2 and TRBJ2-4; D call uncertain. The germline gives CDR1 SNHLY, CDR2 FYNNEI. This CDR3 contains 12 residues. V was clipped by 4 bases and J by 10 bases, with 11 bases between them. This chain's CDR3 is CASSAIADIQYF. CDR3 in DNA: TGTGCCAGCAGTGCTATCGCAGATATTCAGTACTTC.

This rearrangement joins TRBV6-5 to TRBJ2-1; 7 nucleotides align to TRBD2. The germline CDR1 and CDR2 sequences are MNHEY and SVGAGI. CDR3 length equals 15 residues. The V gene end was trimmed by 6 bases and the J gene end by 3 bases; junction bases not matched to a gene: 8. The CDR3 nucleotides read TGTGCCAGCAGCCTCCGGGAGGCCAACTACAATGAGCAGTTCTTC. Translation gives CASSLREANYNEQFF.

The DNA for the CDR3 is TGCGCCAGCAGCTTAACGCCCGCTACCAATGAGCAGTTCTTC. It specifies CASSLTPATNEQFF. The chain uses TRBV5-1 and TRBJ2-1; D call uncertain. The germline CDR1 and CDR2 sequences are SGHRS and YFSETQ. The CDR3 is 14 residues long. V gave up 2 bases and J gave up 6 bases, with 12 bases separating them.

The rearrangement links TRBV10-3 to TRBJ2-5; 7 bases fit TRBD1. The CDR3 consists of 16 residues. Germline values: CDR1 ENHRY, CDR2 SYGVKD. The V segment lost 6 bases and the J segment 0 bases; nucleotides outside the gene matches: 10. The CDR3: CAIRRHSDRDQETQYF. The CDR3 DNA sequence: TGTGCCATCAGGAGGCATTCCGACAGGGACCAAGAGACCCAGTACTTC.